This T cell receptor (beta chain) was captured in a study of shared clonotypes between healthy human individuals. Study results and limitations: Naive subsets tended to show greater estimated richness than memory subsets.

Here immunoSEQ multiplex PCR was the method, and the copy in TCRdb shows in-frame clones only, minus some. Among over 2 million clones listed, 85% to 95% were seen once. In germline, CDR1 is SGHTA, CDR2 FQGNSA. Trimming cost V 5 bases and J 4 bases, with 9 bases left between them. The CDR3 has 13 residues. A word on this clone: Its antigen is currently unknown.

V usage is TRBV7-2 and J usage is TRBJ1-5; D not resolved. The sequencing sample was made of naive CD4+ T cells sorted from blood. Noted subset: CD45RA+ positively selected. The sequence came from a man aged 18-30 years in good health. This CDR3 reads CASSPMGNQPQHF. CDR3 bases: TGTGCCAGCAGCCCTATGGGAAATCAGCCCCAGCATTTT.